The entry below describes one TCR beta chain. The data belong to a study of T cell changes during pregnancy in multiple sclerosis. The CDR3 length is 12 residues. Trimming shortened V by 2 bases and J by 7 bases, and 9 bases separated the two germline ends. CDR1 is SGHNT and CDR2 is YYREEE in the germline V gene (reference sequence). Sequencing used immunoSEQ multiplex PCR; TCRdb keeps in-frame clones, though not all of them. The repertoire includes some 40,000 clones, 80% to 90% of them detected once, and about 0.51% sits in the top ten. This receptor was taken from a female donor with multiple sclerosis, enrolled in a pregnancy study. Source: CD4+ T cells from peripheral blood mononuclear cells, taken in the first trimester of pregnancy. J is TRBJ1-1 and V is TRBV5-4; the D is unclear. The CDR3, as DNA: TGTGCCAGCAGCTTCGATCGGAGTGAAGCTTTCTTT. It is translated as CASSFDRSEAFF.